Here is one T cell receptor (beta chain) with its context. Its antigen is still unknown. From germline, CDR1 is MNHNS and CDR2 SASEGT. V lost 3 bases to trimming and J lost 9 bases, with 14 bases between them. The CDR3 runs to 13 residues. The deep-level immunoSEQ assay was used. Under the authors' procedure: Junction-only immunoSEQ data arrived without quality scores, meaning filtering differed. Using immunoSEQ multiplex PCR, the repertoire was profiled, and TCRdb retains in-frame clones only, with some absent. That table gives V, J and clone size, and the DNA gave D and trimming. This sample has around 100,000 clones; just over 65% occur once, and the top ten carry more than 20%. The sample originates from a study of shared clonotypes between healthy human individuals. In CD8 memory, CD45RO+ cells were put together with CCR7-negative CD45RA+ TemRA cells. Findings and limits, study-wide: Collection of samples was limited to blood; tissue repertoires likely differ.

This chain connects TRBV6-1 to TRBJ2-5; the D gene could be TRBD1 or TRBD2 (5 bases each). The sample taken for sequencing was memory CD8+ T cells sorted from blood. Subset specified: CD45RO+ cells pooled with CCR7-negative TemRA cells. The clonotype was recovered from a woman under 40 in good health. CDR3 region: CASSDHEGLAQYF. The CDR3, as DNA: TGTGCCAGCAGTGATCATGAGGGGTTGGCCCAGTACTTC.